The 18 T cell receptor beta chains below come from one sample, sequenced in a study of blood T cell repertoires in COVID-19. Repertoires were generated with immunoSEQ multiplex PCR, while TCRdb's copy carries only in-frame clones and drops some. The data contain around 200,000 clones, roughly 89% of them seen just once; the ten biggest clones take up 0.7% to 0.9%. The sequencing input was peripheral blood. These receptors all come from a woman aged 18-30 years who had recovered from COVID-19.

The J gene is TRBJ2-1, the V gene TRBV19, with 7 bases that match TRBD1. V lost 9 bases, J lost 7 bases, and 6 bases stayed unmatched. In germline, CDR1 is LNHDA, CDR2 SQIVND (reference sequence). The CDR3 totals 12 residues. The CDR3 sequence: CASHSRGNEQFF. The CDR3 region has the DNA TGTGCCAGCCATTCCAGGGGGAATGAGCAGTTCTTC.

The chain recombines TRBV5-4 with TRBJ2-5; 7 bases match TRBD1. The CDR3 is 14 amino acids. Per the germline V gene, CDR1 is SGHNT and CDR2 is YYREEE (reference sequence). V shed 3 bases and J 5 bases; nucleotides not matched to a gene: 7. The CDR3 protein is CASSSLDRDETQYF. The CDR3 coding sequence is TGTGCCAGCAGCTCGCTAGACAGGGACGAGACCCAGTACTTC.

CDR3 nucleotides: TGTGCCAGCAGCCTGGGGACAGGGGAGGAGGGCTATGGCTACACCTTC. Protein product: CASSLGTGEEGYGYTF. V is TRBV14 and J is TRBJ1-2; 10 bases line up with TRBD1. With V trimmed by 4 bases and J by 4 bases, 9 bases remained unmatched. Germline lookup yields CDR1 SGHDN and CDR2 FVKESK. This CDR3 has 16 amino acids.

The chain couples TRBV23-1 to TRBJ2-7; D unclear. TRBV23-1 is filed as an ORF, its function uncertain. V was clipped by 0 bases and J by 2 bases, with 8 bases between them. The CDR3 is made up of 14 amino acids. The CDR3 spells CASSQSGLAYEQYV. In DNA, the CDR3 is TGCGCCAGCAGTCAATCTGGCCTCGCCTACGAGCAGTACGTC.

The chain is built from TRBV25-1 and TRBJ2-7, with D possibly TRBD1 on 6 matching bases. The CDR3 spans 16 residues. Trimming removed 1 base from V and 0 bases from J, with 13 bases in between. Germline CDR1 is MGHDK and CDR2 is SYGVNS. Here the CDR3 DNA reads TGTGCCAGCAGTGAATCACCGACAGGCAGCTCCTACGAGCAGTACGTC. It codes for CASSESPTGSSYEQYV.

This clone was detected a few times. V is TRBV5-5 and J is TRBJ1-2; D is undetermined. Trimming removed 4 bases at V and 3 bases at J, with 16 bases between. The CDR3 runs to 15 residues. The germline gives CDR1 SGHKS, CDR2 YYEKEE (reference sequence). CDR3: CASSRGSFGDYGYTF. For the CDR3, the DNA is TGTGCCAGCAGCCGTGGAAGCTTCGGGGACTATGGCTACACCTTC. Based on the CDR3 plus reference TRBV5-5 and TRBJ1-2, the full variable domain is DAGVTQSPTHLIKTRGQQVTLRCSPISGHKSVSWYQQVLGQGPQFIFQYYEKEERGRGNFPDRFSARQFPNYSSELNVNALLLGDSALYLCASSRGSFGDYGYTFGSGTRLTVV.

CDR3 sequence: CASNPGQDNEQFF. In nucleotides, the CDR3 is TGCGCCAGCAACCCGGGACAGGACAATGAGCAGTTCTTC. This sequence joins TRBV5-1 and TRBJ2-1; 8 bases line up with TRBD1. Germline loops: CDR1 SGHRS, CDR2 YFSETQ. The V segment lost 6 bases and the J segment 5 bases; nucleotides outside the gene matches: 4. This CDR3 is built from 13 residues.

The V and J genes are TRBV6-2 or TRBV6-3 and TRBJ2-2; 8 bases fit TRBD1. V lost 6 bases and J lost 4; bases outside the gene matches: 13. CDR3 length equals 17 residues. Germline values: CDR1 MNHEY, CDR2 SVGEGT. The CDR3 nucleotides are TGTGCCAGCAGCGAGGACAGGGCTGTAGCAAGCACCGGGGAGCTGTTTTTT. This translates into CASSEDRAVASTGELFF.

The V gene is TRBV4-3, the J gene TRBJ1-5; D perhaps matches TRBD1 (5 bases). The V end lost 1 base, the J end lost 2 bases, and 6 bases lay between the germline ends. The germline CDR1 and CDR2 sequences are LGHNA and YSLEER. The CDR3 contains 14 residues. The CDR3 DNA reads as TGCGCCAGCAGCCAAGGCAGGGGCAATCAGCCCCAGCATTTT. Translation gives CASSQGRGNQPQHF.

The chain carries TRBV24-1 and TRBJ2-1; 9 bases agree with TRBD2. Germline-derived CDR1 and CDR2 are KGHDR and SFDVKD. Trimming took 4 bases from V and 1 from J; bases not matched to a gene: 4. The CDR3 spans 16 residues. The CDR3 loop reads CATSDHSGRSYNEQFF. The CDR3 coding sequence is TGTGCCACCAGTGACCATAGCGGGAGATCCTACAATGAGCAGTTCTTC.

This chain joins TRBV5-1 and TRBJ2-7, with TRBD1 matching 10 bases. The V and J ends lost 4 bases and 2 bases, in that order; junction bases with no gene match: 3. CDR1 SGHRS and CDR2 YFSETQ come from the germline V gene. CDR3 length: 14 amino acids. The CDR3 DNA is TGCGCCAGCAGCCAAGGACAGGGGGCCTACGAGCAGTACGTC. Translation gives CASSQGQGAYEQYV.

The chain combines TRBV5-4 with TRBJ1-2; 9 nucleotides agree with TRBD1. This CDR3 comprises 15 residues. Germline V CDR1 and CDR2: SGHNT, YYREEE (reference sequence). With V trimmed by 2 bases and J by 8 bases, 10 bases remained unmatched. The CDR3 spells CASSFGTGISGGYTF. In DNA, the CDR3 is TGTGCCAGCAGCTTCGGGACAGGGATTTCGGGAGGCTACACCTTC.

The chain combines TRBV6-5 with TRBJ2-1, with 12 nucleotides matching TRBD2. The length of the CDR3 is 15 residues. Unmatched junction bases numbered 8, after V lost 6 bases and J lost 8 bases. Germline V gene data show CDR1 as MNHEY and CDR2 as SVGAGI. The CDR3 sequence: CASRRGLAGTDEQFF. In DNA, the CDR3 is TGTGCCAGCAGACGCGGACTAGCGGGAACGGATGAGCAGTTCTTC.

This clone was seen more than once but under ten times. The chain has TRBV7-3 and TRBJ2-7, with D possibly matching TRBD1 (5 bases). The CDR3 spans 19 residues. Deletions cut 5 bases from V and 0 bases from J, with 26 bases between. The germline gives CDR1 SGHTA, CDR2 FQGTGA. The CDR3 region is CASSPGPPRQGLISYEQYF. Written as DNA, the CDR3 is TGTGCCAGCAGCCCCGGCCCCCCCCGTCAGGGATTAATCTCCTACGAGCAGTACTTC.

The rearrangement joins TRBV21-1 to TRBJ2-7; the table's D call, TRBD2, was not checked against the DNA. TRBV21-1 is flagged as a pseudogene. This CDR3 contains 21 residues. The CDR3 loop is CASSKEGMRGSRTSGSYEQYV. Written as DNA, the CDR3 is TGTGCCAGCAGCAAAGAAGGCATGAGGGGATCTCGGACGAGCGGGAGCTACGAGCAGTACGTC.

The rearrangement links TRBV9 to TRBJ1-3; D gene unclear. CDR1 SGDLS and CDR2 YYNGEE come from the germline V gene. Trimming removed 3 bases from V and 2 bases from J, with 12 bases in between. This CDR3 is 15 amino acids long. DNA of the CDR3: TGTGCCAGCAGCGAGGGCCGAGGGCCTGGAAACACCATATATTTT. The encoded protein is CASSEGRGPGNTIYF.

The chain couples TRBV7-9 to TRBJ1-4; tentative D call: TRBD1 (6 bases). CDR3 size: 14 residues. Germline CDR1 is SEHNR and CDR2 is FQNEAQ (reference sequence). Trimming left V 1 base short and J 5 bases short, with 8 bases between. The CDR3 region is CASSLGTENEKLFF. The CDR3 bases are TGTGCCAGCAGCTTAGGGACAGAGAATGAAAAACTGTTTTTT.

The CDR3, as DNA: TGTGCCAGCAGCGTAGCTACGGGGAACTCCTACAATGAGCAGTTCTTC. Protein: CASSVATGNSYNEQFF. The genes are TRBV9 and TRBJ2-1, with a possible D match to TRBD2 (5 bases). The CDR3 covers 16 residues. The germline CDR1 and CDR2 sequences are SGDLS and YYNGEE. Trimming left V 0 bases short and J 0 bases short, with 10 bases between.